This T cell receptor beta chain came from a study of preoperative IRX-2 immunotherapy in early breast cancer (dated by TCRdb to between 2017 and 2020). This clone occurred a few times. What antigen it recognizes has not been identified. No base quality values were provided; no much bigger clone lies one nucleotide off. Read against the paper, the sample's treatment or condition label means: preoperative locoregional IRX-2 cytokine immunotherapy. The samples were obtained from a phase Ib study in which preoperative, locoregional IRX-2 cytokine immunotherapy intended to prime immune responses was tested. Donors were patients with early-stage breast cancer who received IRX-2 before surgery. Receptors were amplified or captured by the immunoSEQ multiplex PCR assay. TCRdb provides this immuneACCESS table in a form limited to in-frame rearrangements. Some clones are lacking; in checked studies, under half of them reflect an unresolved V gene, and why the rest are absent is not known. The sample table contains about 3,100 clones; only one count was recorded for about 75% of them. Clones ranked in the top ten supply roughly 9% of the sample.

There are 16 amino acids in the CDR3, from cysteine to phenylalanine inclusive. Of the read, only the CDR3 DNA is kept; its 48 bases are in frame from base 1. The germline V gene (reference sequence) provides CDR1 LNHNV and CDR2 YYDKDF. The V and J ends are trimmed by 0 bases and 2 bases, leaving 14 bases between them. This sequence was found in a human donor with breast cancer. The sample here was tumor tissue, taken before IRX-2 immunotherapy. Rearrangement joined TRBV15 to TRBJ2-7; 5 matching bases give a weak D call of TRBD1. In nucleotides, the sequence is TGTGCCACCAGCAGAGATCAAGGAGACAGTACCTACGAGCAGTACTTC. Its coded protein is CATSRDQGDSTYEQYF.